A single sample gave rise to the 31 T cell receptor beta chains below, sequenced in a study of T cells expressing NK-cell markers. TCRdb re-called the 5' RACE reads; every CDR3 protein appears as one record, without DNA. The table for this sample gives some 450,000 distinct CDR3 sequences. Sequenced sample: blood T cells: a sorted CD56 or NKG2C T cell subset, CD4+ or CD8+ T cells, or bulk PBMC T cells (not recorded which). The receptor source for this set is a woman aged 18-70 years in good health.

This sequence joins TRBV19 and TRBJ1-5; TCRdb's assignment of TRBD1 cannot be checked, as there is no DNA. The CDR3 is made up of 16 amino acids. Germline assignment: CDR1 LNHDA and CDR2 SQIVND (reference sequence). The CDR3 sequence: CASSNDRGVGNQPQHF.

The rearrangement uses TRBV12-3 or TRBV12-4 and TRBJ2-5; TCRdb selects TRBD1, and the lack of DNA leaves this call unchecked. There are 15 residues in the CDR3. CDR3 in amino acids: CASSSGGRYQETQYF.

The rearrangement links TRBV4-2 to TRBJ2-7; TCRdb's assignment of TRBD2 cannot be checked, as there is no DNA. There are 16 residues in the CDR3. The germline V gene encodes CDR1 LGHNA and CDR2 YNFKEQ. The CDR3 here is CASSQGVAGVLHEQYF.

V is TRBV7-9 and J is TRBJ2-1; the TRBD1 assignment by TCRdb is unverifiable without DNA. The V gene's germline CDR1 is SEHNR and CDR2 FQNEAQ (reference sequence). This CDR3 has 15 amino acids. The CDR3 loop is CASSPRGRSYNEQFF.

V gene TRBV21-1 combines with J gene TRBJ1-1; TCRdb's D call, TRBD1, is unchecked because there is no DNA. TRBV21-1 is tagged as a pseudogene. This CDR3 spans 17 amino acids. CDR3 sequence reads: CASSKKPQDRLNTEAFF.

This chain connects TRBV6-1 to TRBJ2-5; TCRdb's D call of TRBD1 is untestable without DNA. CDR1 and CDR2 from the germline V gene are MNHNS and SASEGT. This CDR3 is 15 amino acids long. CDR3 region: CASSTFSGGSETQYF.

The V gene is TRBV5-1, the J gene TRBJ1-3. The germline V gene has CDR1 SGHRS and CDR2 YFSETQ. The CDR3 runs 15 residues. This CDR3 reads CASSFDGSSGNTIYF.

The J gene is TRBJ2-5, the V gene TRBV19; the D call from TCRdb, TRBD2, cannot be confirmed without DNA. Germline V gives CDR1 LNHDA, CDR2 SQIVND (reference sequence). The CDR3 totals 15 residues. Here the CDR3 reads CASTGTSGSLETQYF.

The chain links TRBV14 to TRBJ2-1; with no DNA, the TCRdb D assignment of TRBD2 cannot be verified. CDR1 is SGHDN and CDR2 is FVKESK in the germline V gene. The CDR3 runs to 12 residues. The CDR3 loop reads CASSPAGVGQFF. The whole variable domain, remainder taken from reference TRBV14 and TRBJ2-1, is EAGVTQFPSHSVIEKGQTVTLRCDPISGHDNLYWYRRVMGKEIKFLLHFVKESKQDESGMPNNRFLAERTGGTYSTLKVQPAELEDSGVYFCASSPAGVGQFFGPGTRLTVL.

This rearrangement joins TRBV7-2 to TRBJ2-1. The V gene's germline CDR1 is SGHTA and CDR2 FQGNSA. The CDR3 covers 12 residues. CDR3 in amino acids: CASSLINNEQFF. Full variable domain (remainder filled in from reference TRBV7-2 and TRBJ2-1): GAGVSQSPSNKVTEKGKDVELRCDPISGHTALYWYRQSLGQGLEFLIYFQGNSAPDKSGLPSDRFSAERTGGSVSTLTIQRTQQEDSAVYLCASSLINNEQFFGPGTRLTVL.

The rearrangement links TRBV20-1 to TRBJ2-5; checking the TCRdb D call of TRBD1 is not possible without DNA. Germline V gene lookup returns CDR1 DFQATT and CDR2 SNEGSKA (reference sequence). The CDR3 loop spans 14 amino acids. The CDR3 protein is CSASGPEVQETQYF.

The genes are TRBV4-1 and TRBJ2-3; TCRdb reports TRBD2, a call that lacks DNA to check it against. Germline V gives CDR1 MGHRA, CDR2 YSYEKL. There are 14 residues in the CDR3. CDR3 residues: CASSQVRGTDTQYF.

The chain joins TRBV20-1 to TRBJ2-4; no DNA is available, so the TRBD2 call from TCRdb remains unchecked. The CDR3 runs to 15 residues. From germline, CDR1 is DFQATT and CDR2 SNEGSKA (reference sequence). The CDR3 sequence: CSARAGGQSKNIQYF.

The chain combines TRBV3-1 with TRBJ1-4; there is no DNA to check the TCRdb D call of TRBD1. In germline, CDR1 is LGHDT, CDR2 YNNKEL (reference sequence). This CDR3 region has 16 residues. CDR3 amino acids: CASSLRPGQSNEKLFF.

The V and J genes are TRBV7-9 and TRBJ1-2; with no DNA, the TCRdb D assignment of TRBD1 cannot be verified. Looked up from germline, CDR1 is SEHNR and CDR2 is FQNEAQ (reference sequence). The CDR3 runs to 13 residues. The CDR3 region is CASSPGQGVGYTF. Full variable domain (remainder filled in from reference TRBV7-9 and TRBJ1-2): DTGVSQNPRHKITKRGQNVTFRCDPISEHNRLYWYRQTLGQGPEFLTYFQNEAQLEKSRLLSDRFSAERPKGSFSTLEIQRTEQGDSAMYLCASSPGQGVGYTFGSGTRLTVV.

The rearrangement uses TRBV12-3 or TRBV12-4 and TRBJ2-7; the D call of TRBD1 rests on TCRdb alone, since no DNA is present to check it. The CDR3 length is 15 residues. The CDR3 reads CASTAGGTGKGEQYF.

The chain recombines TRBV12-3 or TRBV12-4 with TRBJ1-2; there is no DNA to check the TCRdb D call of TRBD1. The CDR3 extends over 13 amino acids. CDR3 region: CASSLGGDYGYTF.

The J gene is TRBJ2-1, the V gene TRBV7-3; checking the TCRdb D call of TRBD2 is not possible without DNA. The CDR3 has 15 amino acids. Germline V gene sequence: CDR1 SGHTA, CDR2 FQGTGA. The chain's CDR3 is CASSSGLAGDNEQFF.

The chain recombines TRBV18 with TRBJ2-7; TCRdb calls TRBD2, which cannot be checked without DNA. Germline values: CDR1 KGHSH, CDR2 LQKENI. CDR3 size: 15 residues. This CDR3 reads CASSPSTGPVYEQYF. Full variable domain (remainder filled in from reference TRBV18 and TRBJ2-7): NAGVMQNPRHLVRRRGQEARLRCSPMKGHSHVYWYRQLPEEGLKFMVYLQKENIIDESGMPKERFSAEFPKEGPSILRIQQVVRGDSAAYFCASSPSTGPVYEQYFGPGTRLTVT.

V gene TRBV11-2 combines with J gene TRBJ2-7; TCRdb picks TRBD2, but there is no DNA to check that call. The CDR3 is 14 residues long. Germline-derived CDR1 and CDR2 are SGHAT and FQNNGV. CDR3 sequence: CASSTSPQSYEQYF.

This chain joins TRBV5-1 and TRBJ2-1; absent DNA, TCRdb's TRBD2 call cannot be checked. Per the germline V gene, CDR1 is SGHRS and CDR2 is YFSETQ. The CDR3 length is 15 residues. The CDR3 loop reads CASSYGLAKDNEQFF. The entire variable domain, with the rest obtained from reference TRBV5-1 and TRBJ2-1, is as follows: KAGVTQTPRYLIKTRGQQVTLSCSPISGHRSVSWYQQTPGQGLQFLFEYFSETQRNKGNFPGRFSGRQFSNSRSEMNVSTLELGDSALYLCASSYGLAKDNEQFFGPGTRLTVL.

The genes are TRBV5-6 and TRBJ2-7; with no DNA, the TCRdb D assignment of TRBD2 cannot be verified. The germline CDR1 and CDR2 sequences are SGHDT and YYEEEE. The CDR3 sequence is 14 residues long. This CDR3 reads CASSLVLPSYEQYF.

V and J are TRBV12-3 or TRBV12-4 and TRBJ2-2. This CDR3 is built from 15 residues. CDR3 region: CASSLKATNTGELFF.

V usage is TRBV7-2 and J usage is TRBJ2-5; TCRdb's D gene call, TRBD2, goes unchecked for lack of DNA. The CDR3 covers 16 residues. Germline-derived CDR1 and CDR2 are SGHTA and FQGNSA. CDR3 region: CASSRGTSAKQETQYF.

The rearrangement joins TRBV30 to TRBJ1-4; there is no DNA to check the TCRdb D call of TRBD1. CDR1 and CDR2 (germline): GTSNPN, SVGIG (reference sequence). The CDR3 sequence is 12 residues long. The CDR3 spells CAWTGGEEKLFF.

The genes are TRBV12-3 or TRBV12-4 and TRBJ2-2; checking the TCRdb D call of TRBD1 is not possible without DNA. CDR3 size: 16 residues. CDR3 sequence: CASSSFDRGSSGELFF.

CDR3 region: CASSLWSGFRETQYF. The chain links TRBV28 to TRBJ2-5; TCRdb outputs TRBD2, but without DNA this stays unchecked. The CDR3 is 15 residues long. Germline V gene data show CDR1 as MDHEN and CDR2 as SYDVKM.

The gene calls are TRBV24-1 and TRBJ2-5; TCRdb proposes TRBD1, but this gene call is untestable without DNA. The V gene's germline CDR1 is KGHDR and CDR2 SFDVKD. The CDR3 totals 14 residues. CDR3 sequence reads: CATSEPGPKGTQYF.

The chain carries TRBV20-1 and TRBJ2-1. Looked up from germline, CDR1 is DFQATT and CDR2 is SNEGSKA (reference sequence). The CDR3 is 13 amino acids. The CDR3 loop is CSASGYGYNEQFF.

V gene TRBV7-6 combines with J gene TRBJ2-1; the D call of TRBD2 rests on TCRdb alone, since no DNA is present to check it. The CDR3 length is 16 residues. Germline V gene lookup returns CDR1 SGHVS and CDR2 FNYEAQ. CDR3 loop: CASRPKPLAGPNEQFF.

The chain combines TRBV10-3 with TRBJ2-3. In germline, CDR1 is ENHRY, CDR2 SYGVKD. The CDR3 contains 14 residues. The CDR3 region is CAISGGVWTDTQYF.